This T cell receptor beta chain was obtained from a study of regulatory T cells in long-lasting Graves disease. Findings of the study overall: Favoring TRBV28, TRBJ1-2 and TRBJ2-5 was a feature seen in persistent disease. Those with persistent disease had in common more public clonotypes (2,741) than new patients (approximately 990).

The sample holds many counts of this clonotype. Its specificity is not known. Time point indicated: newly diagnosed GD, antithyroid drugs for less than 3 months. There was RNA extracted from PBMCs, and the TCR library was made from it. The V and J ends lost 1 base and 6 bases respectively, with 9 bases between them. CDR1 and CDR2 from the germline V gene are MGHRA and YSYEKL. The length of the CDR3 is 13 residues. Combining iRepertoire HTBI primers with Arm-PCR of CDR3 regions, the authors built TCR beta libraries. TCRdb re-called the multiplex PCR reads through MiXCR, storing one row per CDR3 protein. This sample has roughly 260,000 distinct CDR3 sequences, with around a sixth found just once. These data were likewise used in another study, on T cells in Graves' hyperthyroidism and ophthalmopathy. That study adds: The HTBI primer set was used in a first-round RT-PCR of the TCR CDR3. In the analysis, a 13 V-J model separated ophthalmopathy from stable hyperthyroidism.

The material sequenced was peripheral blood mononuclear cells (PBMCs), taken at new diagnosis, from a patient treated with antithyroid drugs. The V call is TRBV4-1, the J call TRBJ2-5; D remains ambiguous. This receptor was obtained from a woman in her thirties with Graves disease. As DNA, the CDR3 is TGCGCCAGCAGCCAAGTATTGCTACAGACCCAGTACTTC. Translated, it gives CASSQVLLQTQYF.